This T cell receptor beta chain was retrieved from a study of immune evolution from preneoplasia to lung adenocarcinoma. Whole-study findings and limits: Normal lung had highest clonality; later lesions appeared denser, more diverse. Top clone share appeared to fall from AAH through AIS, MIA, adenocarcinoma.

This clone was detected only once. Its antigen is undetermined. Clones were read by immunoSEQ multiplex PCR, and TCRdb kept only the in-frame ones, dropping some. Of 5,700 or so clones in the sample, over 75% were seen once. There are 16 residues in the CDR3. Germline CDR1 is SGHRS and CDR2 is YFSETQ. V trimming: 7 bases; J trimming: 7 bases; junction bases outside the gene matches: 10. The clonotype was recovered from a person aged 50-69 years with lung adenocarcinoma. The chain combines TRBV5-1 with TRBJ2-1; 14 bases map to TRBD2. The sequenced material came from FFPE normal lung tissue adjacent to the tumor. The CDR3 region has the DNA TGCGCCAGCGAGAGCGGGGGACTAGCGGGAGTGAATGAGCAGTTCTTC. It yields the protein CASESGGLAGVNEQFF.